A single sample gave rise to the 10 T cell receptor beta chains below, sequenced in a study of T cell responses to AZD1222 COVID-19 vaccine. Repertoires were generated with immunoSEQ multiplex PCR, while TCRdb's copy carries only in-frame clones and drops some. The sample holds some 120,000 clones, 94% seen once. The input for sequencing was peripheral blood, taken on day 0 of AZD1222 vaccination. The receptors shown here come from an adult in good health.

CDR3 loop: CASSLPEVAGSTDTQYF. The CDR3 DNA is TGTGCCAGCAGCCTACCCGAGGTAGCAGGAAGCACAGATACGCAGTATTTT. The chain carries TRBV7-2 and TRBJ2-3; D gene unclear. V gave up 5 bases and J gave up 0 bases, with 18 bases separating them. The CDR3 covers 17 residues. Germline V gene lookup returns CDR1 SGHTA and CDR2 FQGNSA.

The rearrangement links TRBV6-5 to TRBJ2-2; D call uncertain. CDR1 is MNHEY, CDR2 SVGAGI, per germline. The CDR3 consists of 13 residues. Trimming removed 7 bases at V and 4 bases at J, with 10 bases between. CDR3 region: CASTVTTTGELFF. The DNA of the CDR3 is TGTGCCAGCACGGTTACCACCACCGGGGAGCTGTTTTTT.

The gene calls are TRBV4-1 and TRBJ2-7; D remains ambiguous. This CDR3 has 15 residues. Germline CDR1 is MGHRA and CDR2 is YSYEKL. The V gene lost 2 bases and the J gene lost 0 bases, with 11 bases spanning the gap. DNA of the CDR3: TGCGCCAGCAGCCAACAACCCGGTGCCTCCTACGAGCAGTACTTC. Translated, it gives CASSQQPGASYEQYF.

The chain has TRBV12-3 or TRBV12-4 and TRBJ2-7; 7 bases fit TRBD2. The CDR3 length is 13 residues. The ends lost 8 bases at V and 0 bases at J; junction bases unmatched: 4. CDR3 sequence (DNA): TGTGCCAGCGGAGGCGGGAGCTCCTACGAGCAGTACTTC. It specifies CASGGGSSYEQYF.

The chain recombines TRBV6-5 with TRBJ1-1, with D unclear. The germline gives CDR1 MNHEY, CDR2 SVGAGI. Trimming pared 2 bases from V and 6 bases from J, leaving 10 bases between. The CDR3 spans 13 residues. The CDR3 DNA is TGTGCCAGCAGTTACAGAGCCATTCCTGAAGCTTTCTTT. Protein product: CASSYRAIPEAFF.

The chain recombines TRBV19 with TRBJ1-2, with TRBD1 as a possible D gene (6 bases). The CDR3 consists of 16 residues. V lost 4 bases to trimming and J lost 3 bases, with 18 bases between them. The germline V gene encodes CDR1 LNHDA and CDR2 SQIVND (reference sequence). The CDR3 DNA is TGTGCCAGTAGTAGGGTACAACAGGGAATTGACTATGGCTACACCTTC. As protein: CASSRVQQGIDYGYTF.

The chain uses TRBV28 and TRBJ2-4; D gene unclear. The germline V and J ends were trimmed by 5 bases and 0 bases, with 14 bases remaining between them. CDR3 size: 16 residues. Germline V CDR1 and CDR2: MDHEN, SYDVKM. CDR3 DNA sequence: TGTGCCAGCAGTAGAACAGATTTACTAGCCAAAAACATTCAGTACTTC. The encoded protein is CASSRTDLLAKNIQYF.

CDR3 DNA: TGTGCCAGCAGCTTAGTGGCGGGAGCTCGTGGCGAGCAGTACTTC. This encodes CASSLVAGARGEQYF. This chain links TRBV11-2 with TRBJ2-7; 7 bases are shared with TRBD2. Per germline, CDR1 SGHAT and CDR2 FQNNGV. CDR3 length equals 15 residues. V lost 1 base and J lost 6; bases outside the gene matches: 9.

The chain combines TRBV9 with TRBJ2-1; D remains unclear. CDR3 length: 13 amino acids. The germline gives CDR1 SGDLS, CDR2 YYNGEE. Trimming shortened V by 2 bases and J by 6 bases, and 9 bases separated the two germline ends. The CDR3: CASSVSSLNEQFF. CDR3 DNA sequence: TGTGCCAGCAGCGTGTCCAGTCTCAATGAGCAGTTCTTC.

The chain recombines TRBV14 with TRBJ1-1; no clear D. The CDR3 totals 12 residues. Per germline, CDR1 SGHDN and CDR2 FVKESK. Trimming shortened V by 8 bases and J by 5 bases, and 12 bases separated the two germline ends. The CDR3 reads CASGQSRTEAFF. The CDR3 bases are TGTGCCAGCGGGCAGTCGCGGACTGAAGCTTTCTTT.